This TCR beta chain is from a study of identical twins. Note on this clonotype: Its antigen remains unidentified.

Study findings and constraints: Twin pairs had excess sharing that was weaker in beta out-of-frame sequences.

TCRdb fed the 5' RACE reads into MiXCR, producing one record per CDR3 protein. Of around 450,000 distinct CDR3 sequences detected, 13% to 15% appear once; the ten largest clones hold about 0.52%. The CDR3 extends over 18 amino acids. Per germline, CDR1 LNHNV and CDR2 YYDKDF (reference sequence). The trim removed 3 bases at V and 7 bases at J, leaving 8 bases unmatched. The same data also contributed to another study, on yellow fever vaccine responses in identical twins. This second report adds: Vaccine-induced T cell responses in twins were reportedly observed to appear partly convergent, partly personalized.

The receptor was isolated from a woman younger than 35 in good health. The sample taken for sequencing was CD4+ T cells sorted from blood. This chain uses TRBV15 with TRBJ2-2, with TRBD2 matching over 16 bases. The CDR3 loop is CATSSTGLAGGPGGELFF. The CDR3 nucleotides read TGTGCCACCAGCAGTACGGGACTAGCGGGGGGGCCCGGCGGGGAGCTGTTTTTT.